A selection of T cell receptor beta chains follows, all from one sample in a study of blood T cell repertoires in COVID-19. Profiling relied on immunoSEQ multiplex PCR, and the TCRdb table lists in-frame clones only, not all of them. The sample has 210,000 or so clones, approximately 91% seen once. Sequenced sample: peripheral blood. All receptors derive from a woman aged 55-69 years with acute or convalescent COVID-19. Each CDR3 is given with its conserved first and last residue. Each record gives: CDR3 length, V gene, CDR3 protein.

len: 15; v_gene: TRBV30; CDR3aa: CAWSRGQYSNQPQHF
len: 17; v_gene: TRBV28; CDR3aa: CASSLSSGGWSNQPQHF
len: 16; v_gene: TRBV14; CDR3aa: CASSQEGLLPPDTQYF
len: 15; v_gene: TRBV6-1; CDR3aa: CASSDRGMGNQPQHF
len: 14; v_gene: TRBV19; CDR3aa: CASSPSDFSYEQYF
len: 13; v_gene: TRBV6-5; CDR3aa: CASSYNEDSEAFF
len: 17; v_gene: TRBV6-2/TRBV6-3; CDR3aa: CASSYSPGTSGSLEQFF
len: 14; v_gene: TRBV3-1/TRBV3-2; CDR3aa: CASSRDRLNYEQYF
len: 13; v_gene: TRBV7-2; CDR3aa: CASSERSYNEQFF
len: 16; v_gene: TRBV10-1; CDR3aa: CASRTAVDFPYNEQFF
len: 14; v_gene: TRBV7-7; CDR3aa: CASSLEVGAYEQYF
len: 13; v_gene: TRBV12-3/TRBV12-4; CDR3aa: CASSLGPEDTQYF
len: 15; v_gene: TRBV19; CDR3aa: CASSIGTGDGNGYTF
len: 16; v_gene: TRBV27; CDR3aa: CASSSTGTGGRHEQFF
len: 13; v_gene: TRBV7-2; CDR3aa: CASSPEYNQPQHF
len: 17; v_gene: TRBV19; CDR3aa: CASSIQKGLALADTQYF
len: 15; v_gene: TRBV19; CDR3aa: CASSISTGENEKLFF
len: 16; v_gene: TRBV7-6; CDR3aa: CASSAGLDPSTGELFF
len: 11; v_gene: TRBV20-1; CDR3aa: CSGQNYNEQFF
len: 13; v_gene: TRBV19; CDR3aa: CASSIRGRTEAFF
len: 15; v_gene: TRBV19; CDR3aa: CASRDSGGSYNEQFF
len: 15; v_gene: TRBV9; CDR3aa: CASSVVLAGVNEQFF
len: 18; v_gene: TRBV19; CDR3aa: CASSTGTGWEYSNQPQHF
len: 13; v_gene: TRBV29-1; CDR3aa: CSVDDRLNTEAFF
len: 16; v_gene: TRBV3-1/TRBV3-2; CDR3aa: CASSQDNGGNTGELFF
len: 13; v_gene: TRBV6-5; CDR3aa: CASSRQGLGPQHF
len: 14; v_gene: TRBV9; CDR3aa: CASSVGGRQETQYF
len: 15; v_gene: TRBV27; CDR3aa: CASSSGQGYPNEQFF
len: 14; v_gene: TRBV7-2; CDR3aa: CASSSLGGAAEAFF
len: 18; v_gene: TRBV6-6; CDR3aa: CASSLSGRPSSFLYGYTF
len: 16; v_gene: TRBV9; CDR3aa: CASSVAQTGGYSPLHF
len: 16; v_gene: TRBV4-3; CDR3aa: CASSHGLAVKTDTQYF